One and the same sample provided the 17 T cell receptor beta chains below, sequenced in a study of blood T cell repertoires in COVID-19 (dated by TCRdb to 2020 to 2022). The library was prepared using the immunoSEQ multiplex PCR assay. The table comes from immuneACCESS by way of TCRdb, which keeps in-frame sequences with V and J called. Part of the clones is missing from these tables; in studies checked, under half for an unresolved V gene and the rest for unknown reasons. This sample has around 260,000 clones in its table, and 86% of those were observed once. Of the sample, around 9.1% is held by the ten largest clones. The specimen sequenced was peripheral blood. These receptors were collected from a middle-aged man who had recovered from COVID-19.

This rearrangement joins TRBV5-1 to TRBJ2-3; D is perhaps TRBD1 (5 bases). Between the trimmed V and J ends, which lost 3 bases and 0 bases, there was a span of 11 bases. Germline lookup yields CDR1 SGHRS and CDR2 YFSETQ. The CDR3 sequence is 15 residues long. Written as DNA, the CDR3 is TGCGCCAGCAGCTCACCAGGGATAAGCACAGATACGCAGTATTTT. Its protein is CASSSPGISTDTQYF.

This sequence joins TRBV7-8 and TRBJ1-2, with D maybe TRBD1 (5 bases). The V gene's germline CDR1 is SGHVS and CDR2 FQNEAQ. The CDR3 sequence is 16 residues long. The V gene lost 4 bases and the J gene lost 6 bases, with 21 bases spanning the gap. The DNA of the CDR3 is TGTGCCAGCAGCTCGGGGCTGGGGCAGGGAGGTGATGGCTACACCTTC. Protein sequence: CASSSGLGQGGDGYTF.

The chain couples TRBV3-1 (or the pseudogene TRBV3-2) to TRBJ2-3, with 7 bases matching TRBD1. V shed 4 bases, J shed 2 bases, and the junction held 9 bases outside the gene matches. The CDR3 has 16 amino acids. Germline CDR1 is LGHDT and CDR2 is YNNKEL (reference sequence). In DNA form, the CDR3 reads TGTGCCAGCAGCCCTAGACAGGGCCTAACCACAGATACGCAGTATTTT. It is translated as CASSPRQGLTTDTQYF.

This chain links TRBV4-1 with TRBJ1-2; TRBD1 agrees at 7 bases. Germline CDR1 and CDR2: MGHRA and YSYEKL. V was pared by 3 bases and J by 6 bases, with 10 bases of the junction left unmatched. CDR3 length: 15 amino acids. The CDR3 nucleotides are TGCGCCAGCAGCCAGACCTCCGGGACAGACAATGGCTACACCTTC. It yields the protein CASSQTSGTDNGYTF.

This chain connects TRBV5-1 to TRBJ1-2; 8 positions agree with TRBD1. V lost 2 bases to trimming and J lost 5 bases; unmatched junction nucleotides: 5. CDR1 and CDR2 (germline): SGHRS, YFSETQ. CDR3 length: 14 residues. The CDR3 loop reads CASSFATGAYGYTF. For the CDR3, the DNA is TGCGCCAGCAGCTTCGCGACAGGGGCGTATGGCTACACCTTC.

This rearrangement joins TRBV19 to TRBJ1-2; TRBD1 agrees at 7 bases. Unmatched junction bases numbered 10, after V lost 7 bases and J lost 5 bases. CDR3 size: 14 residues. Germline lookup yields CDR1 LNHDA and CDR2 SQIVND (reference sequence). CDR3 protein: CASNPTGTSYGYTF. CDR3 nucleotides: TGTGCCAGTAATCCGACAGGGACGTCTTATGGCTACACCTTC.

This sequence joins TRBV19 and TRBJ2-3; D possibly corresponds to TRBD1 (6 bases). The CDR3 sequence is 14 residues long. V was cut by 8 bases and J by 5 bases, with 17 bases left in between. CDR1 and CDR2 (germline): LNHDA, SQIVND (reference sequence). This CDR3 is CASAKGVVGDTQYF. CDR3 coding DNA: TGTGCCAGTGCGAAGGGGGTAGTGGGAGATACGCAGTATTTT.

This rearrangement joins TRBV27 to TRBJ2-1, with 13 bases fitting TRBD2. After removal of 5 bases from V and 3 bases from J, the junction contained 4 bases not matched to a gene. The V gene's germline CDR1 is MNHEY and CDR2 SMNVEV (reference sequence). The CDR3 consists of 16 residues. The CDR3 loop is CASSIRLAGGYNEQFF. The CDR3 DNA follows: TGTGCCAGCAGTATCAGACTAGCGGGGGGCTACAATGAGCAGTTCTTC.

The rearrangement links TRBV6-2 or TRBV6-3 to TRBJ2-1; possible D gene TRBD2, 7 bases. The CDR3 runs to 16 residues. V was clipped by 0 bases and J by 4 bases, with 13 bases between them. Per the germline V gene, CDR1 is MNHEY and CDR2 is SVGEGT. In DNA, the CDR3 is TGTGCCAGCAGTTACTCGAAGGGGGGGAAGTACAATGAGCAGTTCTTC. Its protein is CASSYSKGGKYNEQFF.

The chain carries TRBV21-1 and TRBJ2-7; the DNA was not used to check the table's D call, TRBD1. TRBV21-1 is given as a pseudogene. The CDR3 contains 17 residues. The CDR3 loop reads CASSTPVRDSKLYEQYF. The CDR3 region has the DNA TGTGCCAGCAGCACCCCGGTCCGGGACAGCAAGCTTTACGAGCAGTACTTC.

The chain links TRBV19 to TRBJ1-2, with 7 bases that match TRBD1. Germline values: CDR1 LNHDA, CDR2 SQIVND (reference sequence). This CDR3 is built from 13 residues. The V and J ends lost 4 bases and 2 bases, in that order; junction bases with no gene match: 1. The CDR3 here is CASSKGQNYGYTF. CDR3 sequence (DNA): TGTGCCAGTAGTAAGGGACAGAACTATGGCTACACCTTC.

This rearrangement joins TRBV25-1 to TRBJ2-5; D might be TRBD2 (5 bases). Germline loops: CDR1 MGHDK, CDR2 SYGVNS. The CDR3 has 15 amino acids. V shed 8 bases and J shed 5 bases, with 21 bases lying between them. CDR3 loop: CASGPSRGLDETQYF. The DNA for the CDR3 is TGTGCCAGCGGACCCTCCCGGGGTTTGGATGAGACCCAGTACTTC.

The chain uses TRBV19 and TRBJ1-2; TRBD1 matches at 7 bases. After removal of 7 bases from V and 0 bases from J, the junction contained 8 bases not matched to a gene. CDR1 LNHDA and CDR2 SQIVND come from the germline V gene (reference sequence). The CDR3 has 15 residues. The CDR3 loop reads CASTLTGLANYGYTF. CDR3 nucleotide sequence: TGTGCCAGTACCTTGACAGGGTTGGCTAACTATGGCTACACCTTC.

This sequence joins TRBV18 and TRBJ2-2, with 9 bases lining up with TRBD1. Per the germline V gene, CDR1 is KGHSH and CDR2 is LQKENI. CDR3 length: 17 residues. V shed 1 base, J shed 7 bases, and the junction held 10 bases outside the gene matches. CDR3: CASSPLSGTGGHGELFF. The CDR3 DNA reads TGTGCCAGCTCACCACTGTCAGGAACAGGGGGCCACGGGGAGCTGTTTTTT.

The chain combines TRBV6-5 with TRBJ2-7; D perhaps matches TRBD1 (6 bases). The CDR3 runs 14 residues. Germline V gene data show CDR1 as MNHEY and CDR2 as SVGAGI. Trimming cost V 6 bases and J 5 bases, with 17 bases left between them. The CDR3 DNA is TGTGCCAGCAGCCCGGACAGATTTTTAAACGAGCAGTACTTC. Its protein is CASSPDRFLNEQYF.

In this sample, this clone turned up once. This sequence joins TRBV12-3 or TRBV12-4 and TRBJ1-1; 8 bases fit TRBD1. The CDR3 totals 13 residues. Germline trimming cut 3 bases from V and 10 bases from J; bases unmatched to any gene: 7. As DNA, the CDR3 is TGTGCCAGCAGTTTGAGACAGGGGAGTACAGCTTTCTTT. Translated, it gives CASSLRQGSTAFF.

The rearrangement uses TRBV11-2 and TRBJ1-4, with D unresolved. V was shortened by 1 base and J by 7 bases, with 4 bases between the two germline ends. CDR3 size: 12 residues. CDR1 and CDR2 from the germline V gene are SGHAT and FQNNGV. CDR3 coding DNA: TGTGCCAGCAGCTTAGTCGGTGAAAAACTGTTTTTT. This gives the protein CASSLVGEKLFF.